The T cell receptor (beta chain) under discussion was sequenced for a study of blood T cell repertoires in COVID-19. Assay used: immunoSEQ multiplex PCR; TCRdb lists only in-frame clones, some missing. This sample has approximately 180,000 clones, with around 87% found just once. Trimming took off 3 bases at V and 5 bases at J, with 7 bases between the two ends. The germline V gene has CDR1 LGHNA and CDR2 YSLEER. There are 13 residues in the CDR3. This sequence originates from a man aged 35 to 55 with active or convalescent COVID-19. Material: peripheral blood. The rearrangement joins TRBV4-3 to TRBJ2-2; maybe TRBD1 (6 bases). CDR3 coding DNA: TGCGCCAGCAGCCAGCAGGGGACCGGGGAGCTGTTTTTT. Its protein product is CASSQQGTGELFF.